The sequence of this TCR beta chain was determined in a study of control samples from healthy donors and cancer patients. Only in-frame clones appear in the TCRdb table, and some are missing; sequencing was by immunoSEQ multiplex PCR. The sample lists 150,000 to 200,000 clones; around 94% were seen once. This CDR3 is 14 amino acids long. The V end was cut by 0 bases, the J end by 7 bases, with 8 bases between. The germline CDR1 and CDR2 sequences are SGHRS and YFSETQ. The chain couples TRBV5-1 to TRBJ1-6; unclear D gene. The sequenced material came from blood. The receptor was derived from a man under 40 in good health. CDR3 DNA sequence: TGCGCCAGCAGCTTGGCTCCCGGGAATTCACCCCTCCACTTT. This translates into CASSLAPGNSPLHF.